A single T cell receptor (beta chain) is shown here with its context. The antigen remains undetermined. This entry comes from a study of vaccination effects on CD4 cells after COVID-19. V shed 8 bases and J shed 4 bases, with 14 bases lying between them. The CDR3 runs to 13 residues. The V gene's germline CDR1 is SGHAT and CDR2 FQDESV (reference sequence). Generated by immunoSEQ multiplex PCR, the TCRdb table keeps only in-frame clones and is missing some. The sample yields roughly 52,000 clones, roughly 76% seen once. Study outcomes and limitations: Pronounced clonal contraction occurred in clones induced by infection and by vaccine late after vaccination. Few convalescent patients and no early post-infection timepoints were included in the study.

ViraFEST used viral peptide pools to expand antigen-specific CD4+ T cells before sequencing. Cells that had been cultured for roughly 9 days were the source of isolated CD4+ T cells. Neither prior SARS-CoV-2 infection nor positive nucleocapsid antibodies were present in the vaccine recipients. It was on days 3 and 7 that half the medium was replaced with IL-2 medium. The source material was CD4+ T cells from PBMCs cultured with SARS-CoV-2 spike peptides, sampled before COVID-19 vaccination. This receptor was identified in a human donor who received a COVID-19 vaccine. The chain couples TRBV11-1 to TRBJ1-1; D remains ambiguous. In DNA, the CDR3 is TGTGCCAGCGGTGCCCTAATGAGCACTGAAGCTTTCTTT. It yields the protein CASGALMSTEAFF. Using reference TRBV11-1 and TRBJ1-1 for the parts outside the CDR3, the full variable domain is EAEVAQSPRYKITEKSQAVAFWCDPISGHATLYWYRQILGQGPELLVQFQDESVVDDSQLPKDRFSAERLKGVDSTLKIQPAELGDSAMYLCASGALMSTEAFFGQGTRLTVV.